This record looks at one T cell receptor (beta chain) sequence and its context. Its antigen remains undetermined. Per-nucleotide qualities are absent, and no much larger clonotype sits a single base away. Receptor amplification or capture employed 5' RACE. These reads were obtained on an Illumina HiSeq 2500. A second PCR of about 6 to 11 cycles was run with a J-beta primer mix and a sample-barcoded 5' primer. A template-switch 5' adaptor carrying 12 random nucleotides introduced a unique molecular identifier onto each TCR beta cDNA molecule. Each sample yielded at least 3 million CDR3-containing paired-end reads. First-strand cDNA was synthesized from all RNA with the Mint cDNA synthesis kit, primed by a TRBC-specific oligonucleotide. All cDNA was treated with uracil-DNA glycosylase and then went through a first 18-cycle PCR with the universal primers M1SS and BC2_uni_R. The authors processed their data as follows. For normalization, 1 million high-quality reads were randomly selected from each sample, with every read carrying a distinct molecular identifier. Instead of being binned into consensus sequences, reads with shared molecular identifiers were discarded. CDR3 identification, clonotype clustering and error correction used MiTCR with a Q25 quality threshold and the strictest error-elimination algorithm. A nonparametric unseen species model with Euler transformation was used to estimate lower-bound total TCR beta diversity. TCRdb reworked the public reads: Q25 trimming with fastp, MiXCR clone assembly, productive beta chains retained. CDR3 protein sequences are deduplicated, and each keeps its most common genes and DNA. The V and J calls here are based on TCRdb, not the publication. For this sample the table gives over 1.5 million distinct CDR3 sequences, of which around half were detected only once. The top ten clones comprise more than 2% of the sample.

These data are taken from a study of blood T cells in healthy people across ages (dated by TCRdb to the mid-2010s). About the study as a whole: In model experiments, template switching captured about one uniquely barcoded TCR beta cDNA molecule for every two T cells. Donors were grouped into four age groups: young (average roughly 17 years), middle-aged (39), aged (over 55) and long-lived (82). The study measured age-related changes in TCR beta repertoire diversity using deep sequencing normalized with unique cDNA molecular identifiers. The study analyzed two additional independent replicas of 1 million unique cDNA reads from the same blood draw for two donors, one aged 18 to 30 and one aged 80 or older. To avoid experimental bias, donors of different ages were distributed randomly across sequencing lanes. Broad study findings and their caveats: There was a strong correlation between observed TCR beta diversity and the percentage of naive T cells measured by flow cytometry. Compared with the aged group, the long-lived group had more naive CD4+ T cells, fewer expanded clones and increased TCR diversity, a pattern suggesting age selection. Estimates of total diversity based on one million sequenced T cells were regarded as lower bounds and as underestimates. Donor CMV infection status was unknown, potentially confounding age-related changes in expanded clonotypes. Because profiling used bulk unsorted PBMCs, naive and antigen-experienced compartments could not be compared conclusively. Observed TCR beta diversity per million T cells fell roughly linearly with age, and a significant reduction was already apparent by age approximately 41.

The donors were under 40 Caucasian individuals from Russia, aged roughly 6 to 100 years, who were systemically healthy. Each donor gave about 9.8 milliliters of peripheral blood, drawn into EDTA-treated Vacutainer tubes. PBMCs were isolated by Ficoll-Paque density-gradient centrifugation, with at least 7 million obtained per sample. Total RNA, at least 6 micrograms per sample, was extracted from PBMCs with Trizol reagent. For every donor, flow cytometry on a PBMC aliquot measured the percentage of naive CD45RAhigh/CD27high T cells. Sequenced material: blood. This TCR was recovered from a woman in her thirties or forties in good health.

For the CDR3, the sequence is CASRPTTGGTEAFF. The DNA sequence is as follows: TGTGCCAGCAGACCTACGACAGGGGGCACTGAAGCTTTCTTT. The chain links TRBV28 with TRBJ1-1; the central 9 bases match TRBD1. Germline trimming: 6 bases from V, 4 bases from J; junction bases outside gene matches: 6. Taken from the germline V gene, the CDR1 and CDR2 loops are MDHEN and SYDVKM. The CDR3 runs 14 residues from the cysteine to the phenylalanine. The retained sequence is limited to the CDR3, 42 bases, with the frame set at the first base.